The present entry profiles one T cell receptor beta chain with its context. The data belong to a study of CD8+CD57+ T cells in acquired aplastic anemia. CDR3 size: 13 residues. V dropped 3 bases and J dropped 6; count of bases not matched to a gene: 5. CDR1 and CDR2 from the germline V gene are DFQATT and SNEGSKA (reference sequence). According to the study, genomic DNA was the template for TCR beta VDJ and CDR3 profiling. TCRdb called the reads again in MiXCR, with one record for every CDR3 protein. The sample has hundreds of thousands of distinct CDR3 sequences; approximately 56% are singletons. The source material was sorted CD4+, CD8+, or CD8+CD57+ T cells (not recorded which) from PBMCs. This receptor was identified in a human donor with severe aplastic anemia or a healthy control (not recorded which). V and J are TRBV20-1 and TRBJ2-7, with 10 bases aligning to TRBD2. The CDR3 region is CSARALAGFEQYF. The CDR3 region has the DNA TGCAGTGCTAGGGCACTAGCGGGGTTCGAGCAGTACTTC.